Following are 21 T cell receptor beta chains from one sample sequenced in a study of CXCR3-negative and CXCR3-positive naive CD8 T cells. UMI-tagged TRB cDNA libraries were built via 5' RACE. Following a re-call of the 5' RACE reads, TCRdb has one entry per CDR3 protein and lacks DNA. The listing records fewer than 140,000 distinct CDR3 sequences. General study points: The TRB CDR3s that CXCR3-positive naive cells carried were more hydrophobic than those of CXCR3-negative naive cells.

No antigen has been identified for these receptors. What was sequenced was naive CXCR3+ CD8+ T cells from blood. Noted subset: CD45RO-CCR7+CD27+CD95- naive CD8+ T cells expressing CXCR3 (TNR3+). Receptors were obtained from a human donor in good health. Some clones in this sample may be carry-over from other donors' samples.

This CDR3 is CASSPDRTGGSNEQFF. The rearrangement uses TRBV27 and TRBJ2-1; TCRdb names TRBD1, which stays unverified in the absence of DNA. The germline gives CDR1 MNHEY, CDR2 SMNVEV (reference sequence). The CDR3 length is 16 residues.

The chain carries TRBV12-3 or TRBV12-4 and TRBJ2-3; the D gene TCRdb calls, TRBD1, cannot be checked with no DNA. This CDR3 comprises 16 residues. The chain's CDR3 is CASSSPGTGGTDTQYF.

The chain joins TRBV7-9 to TRBJ2-2; TCRdb proposes TRBD1, but this gene call is untestable without DNA. The CDR3 covers 17 residues. Germline CDR1 SEHNR, CDR2 FQNEAQ (reference sequence). CDR3 loop: CASSPGAGTGATGELFF.

This chain uses TRBV7-9 with TRBJ1-6; the TCRdb call, TRBD1, lacks DNA for checking. The CDR3 extends over 15 amino acids. Germline CDR1 and CDR2: SEHNR and FQNEAQ (reference sequence). The CDR3 sequence: CASSSPGTEGSPLHF.

V gene TRBV6-6 combines with J gene TRBJ1-1; checking the TCRdb D call of TRBD1 is not possible without DNA. The CDR3 is 20 residues long. Germline V gives CDR1 MNHNY, CDR2 SVGAGI (reference sequence). CDR3: CASSYSPRSPFAEMNTEAFF.

V gene TRBV5-1 combines with J gene TRBJ1-2; TCRdb names TRBD1, which stays unverified in the absence of DNA. The CDR3 sequence is 14 residues long. The germline CDR1 and CDR2 sequences are SGHRS and YFSETQ. This CDR3 reads CASSSGDSLYGYTF.

The V and J genes are TRBV29-1 and TRBJ1-1. The CDR3 runs to 13 residues. CDR1 is SQVTM and CDR2 is ANQGSEA in the germline V gene. This CDR3 is CSVNLVSNTEAFF. The full variable domain, rest sourced from reference TRBV29-1 and TRBJ1-1, is SAVISQKPSRDICQRGTSLTIQCQVDSQVTMMFWYRQQPGQSLTLIATANQGSEATYESGFVIDKFPISRPNLTFSTLTVSNMSPEDSSIYLCSVNLVSNTEAFFGQGTRLTVV.

The genes are TRBV10-3 and TRBJ2-7; TCRdb designates TRBD1, a call that cannot be tested without DNA. The CDR3 contains 16 residues. The germline V gene encodes CDR1 ENHRY and CDR2 SYGVKD. CDR3 region: CAISESQDRFAYEQYF.

The V gene is TRBV20-1, the J gene TRBJ2-3; without DNA, the TCRdb call of TRBD2 cannot be checked. This CDR3 region has 15 residues. Germline V lookup: CDR1 DFQATT, CDR2 SNEGSKA (reference sequence). The CDR3 protein is CSASTLAGGEDTQYF.

The chain uses TRBV6-6 and TRBJ1-1. The CDR3 spans 13 residues. Per germline, CDR1 MNHNY and CDR2 SVGAGI (reference sequence). CDR3 residues: CASSYSIGTEAFF.

J is TRBJ1-1 and V is TRBV9. Germline-derived CDR1 and CDR2 are SGDLS and YYNGEE. The CDR3 covers 13 residues. Here the CDR3 reads CASSVRFSSEAFF.

The CDR3 region is CATSDLLDSNEQYF. The chain is built from TRBV24-1 and TRBJ2-7; TCRdb indicates TRBD1, and absent DNA this call remains unverified. CDR1 and CDR2 (germline): KGHDR, SFDVKD. This CDR3 is built from 14 residues.

The chain links TRBV12-3 or TRBV12-4 to TRBJ2-1; the D call of TRBD2 rests on TCRdb alone, since no DNA is present to check it. The CDR3 contains 16 residues. The CDR3 here is CASTPQGLAGYNEQFF.

The chain joins TRBV20-1 to TRBJ1-2; TCRdb's D call of TRBD1 is untestable without DNA. Germline CDR1 and CDR2: DFQATT and SNEGSKA (reference sequence). The CDR3 runs 15 residues. The CDR3: CSASHPEGGDYGYTF.

V gene TRBV29-1 combines with J gene TRBJ1-1. The CDR3 has 12 residues. Per the germline V gene, CDR1 is SQVTM and CDR2 is ANQGSEA. This CDR3 reads CSVEDLHPEAFF.

The genes are TRBV20-1 and TRBJ2-1. The CDR3 consists of 13 residues. Germline V gene lookup returns CDR1 DFQATT and CDR2 SNEGSKA (reference sequence). The CDR3 spells CSARQGIYNEQFF.

The chain combines TRBV5-6 with TRBJ2-3. CDR1 is SGHDT, CDR2 YYEEEE, per germline. The CDR3 covers 12 residues. This CDR3 is CASTQTEDTQYF.

CDR3: CASSIPGFTEAFF. This sequence joins TRBV19 and TRBJ1-1; TCRdb designates TRBD1, a call that cannot be tested without DNA. The CDR3 runs to 13 residues. In germline, CDR1 is LNHDA, CDR2 SQIVND (reference sequence).

The genes are TRBV13 and TRBJ1-1. This CDR3 comprises 15 residues. From germline, CDR1 is PRHDT and CDR2 FYEKMQ (reference sequence). The CDR3 here is CASSRGAEMNTEAFF.

This chain uses TRBV20-1 with TRBJ2-1; the D call from TCRdb, TRBD1, cannot be confirmed without DNA. Germline CDR1 DFQATT, CDR2 SNEGSKA (reference sequence). CDR3 length: 15 residues. The CDR3 here is CSARDRDTFYNEQFF.

The chain has TRBV7-6 and TRBJ2-1; TCRdb indicates TRBD2, and absent DNA this call remains unverified. CDR3 length: 15 amino acids. Per germline, CDR1 SGHVS and CDR2 FNYEAQ. This CDR3 reads CASTPRGGGNNEQFF.